The 18 T cell receptor beta chains below come from one sample, sequenced in a study of vaccination and CD4 T cells after COVID-19. Noted time point: late sampling 161 to 241 days after vaccination in a few convalescent patients. Treatment reported: approximately 10-day PBMC culture with coronavirus spike peptide pools or control peptides (ViraFEST assay). Which antigens these TCRs recognize remains unknown. With the Oncomine TCR Beta short-read assay, DNA from cultured CD4+ T cells was sequenced. MiXCR, run by TCRdb on the PCR reads, gives a single entry per CDR3 protein. The sample lists about 23,000 distinct CDR3 sequences, roughly 43% occurring once. The material was CD4+ T cells from blood, cultured in vitro, obtained about 7 months after SARS-CoV-2 vaccination. Receptors originate from a human donor who had recovered from COVID-19.

The chain links TRBV4-3 to TRBJ1-6; no clear D. V lost 2 bases and J 5 bases, leaving 7 bases between the germline ends. The CDR3 totals 14 residues. Germline loops: CDR1 LGHNA, CDR2 YSLEER. The CDR3: CASSQTPDNSPLHF. In DNA, the CDR3 is TGCGCCAGCAGCCAAACCCCTGATAATTCACCCCTCCACTTT.

The J gene is TRBJ2-7, the V gene TRBV24-1; D unclear. The CDR3 covers 15 residues. V shed 4 bases and J shed 7 bases, with 19 bases lying between them. The germline V gene has CDR1 KGHDR and CDR2 SFDVKD. The CDR3, as DNA: TGTGCCACCAGTGACACCCCCCCCGCAGGTGGGGAGCAGTACTTC. It specifies CATSDTPPAGGEQYF.

The V gene is TRBV11-2, the J gene TRBJ2-7; D is possibly TRBD1 (6 bases). The V and J ends lost 5 bases and 3 bases respectively, with 11 bases between them. From germline, CDR1 is SGHAT and CDR2 FQNNGV. This CDR3 has 13 amino acids. The CDR3 DNA follows: TGTGCCAGCAGCAAGGACAGAATCTACGAGCAGTACTTC. Amino acid sequence: CASSKDRIYEQYF.

V is TRBV6-1 and J is TRBJ2-7; the match to TRBD1 covers 9 bases. Trimming at V came to 4 bases and at J to 5 bases, leaving 12 bases not matched to a gene. CDR1 and CDR2 (germline): MNHNS, SASEGT. CDR3 length equals 16 residues. The chain's CDR3 is CASSGRPGQGSHEQYF. In DNA form, the CDR3 reads TGTGCCAGCAGTGGCCGACCGGGACAGGGATCCCACGAGCAGTACTTC.

The rearrangement uses TRBV20-1 and TRBJ1-2; weak D call: TRBD1 (5 bases). The germline gives CDR1 DFQATT, CDR2 SNEGSKA (reference sequence). Trimming shortened V by 0 bases and J by 7 bases, and 15 bases separated the two germline ends. CDR3 length equals 14 residues. The CDR3 sequence is CSARDPQGMSGYTF. CDR3 bases: TGCAGTGCTAGAGATCCGCAGGGAATGAGTGGCTACACCTTC.

The chain couples TRBV7-9 to TRBJ2-3; TRBD1 aligns across 10 bases. From germline, CDR1 is SEHNR and CDR2 FQNEAQ (reference sequence). Trimming cost V 5 bases and J 2 bases; bases outside gene matches: 10. The CDR3 totals 17 residues. As DNA, the CDR3 is TGTGCCAGCAGCCGGCGTGGGGACAGGGGTGACACAGATACGCAGTATTTT. Its protein product is CASSRRGDRGDTDTQYF.

A few counts support this clonotype. The chain's CDR3 is CSALSGRGSTDTQYF. The CDR3 nucleotides are TGCAGTGCCCTCAGCGGGAGAGGGAGCACAGATACGCAGTATTTT. V is TRBV20-1 and J is TRBJ2-3; 8 bases agree with TRBD2. Germline V gene data show CDR1 as DFQATT and CDR2 as SNEGSKA (reference sequence). Losses at the gene ends were 6 bases for V and 0 bases for J; bases not matched to a gene: 8. CDR3 length equals 15 residues.

CDR3: CASSLMGRGGYEQYF. CDR3 DNA: TGTGCCAGCAGCCTGATGGGCAGGGGAGGATACGAGCAGTACTTC. The genes are TRBV28 and TRBJ2-7; D possibly matches TRBD1 or TRBD2 (6 bases each). With 6 bases removed from V and 4 bases from J, the gap between germline ends came to 19 bases. The germline V gene has CDR1 MDHEN and CDR2 SYDVKM. CDR3 length equals 15 residues.

This rearrangement joins TRBV6-2 or TRBV6-3 to TRBJ1-2; no definite D call. With 0 bases removed from V and 6 bases from J, the gap between germline ends came to 5 bases. Germline CDR1 reads MNHEY; CDR2 reads SVGEGT. The CDR3 spans 12 residues. In DNA, the CDR3 is TGTGCCAGCAGTTACTCAGACAATGGCTACACCTTC. Its translation: CASSYSDNGYTF.

By sample fraction, this clonotype is medium-sized. This chain links TRBV20-1 with TRBJ2-7, with D maybe TRBD1 (6 bases). V lost 0 bases and J lost 2, with 20 bases in between. There are 17 residues in the CDR3. Germline-derived CDR1 and CDR2 are DFQATT and SNEGSKA (reference sequence). The CDR3 region is CSARDLGPQGPTYEQYF. CDR3 nucleotide sequence: TGCAGTGCTAGAGATCTTGGCCCGCAGGGGCCGACCTACGAGCAGTACTTC.

The CDR3 protein is CASSYGWYRETQYF. The CDR3, as DNA: TGTGCCAGCAGTTACGGTTGGTACCGAGAGACCCAGTACTTC. The chain links TRBV6-2 or TRBV6-3 to TRBJ2-5; no clear D. This CDR3 region has 14 residues. V lost 2 bases to trimming and J lost 4 bases, with 11 bases between them. Germline V gives CDR1 MNHEY, CDR2 SVGEGT.

This clonotype was seen more than once but under ten times. The chain combines TRBV7-2 with TRBJ1-2, with D hard to call. Germline CDR1 reads SGHTA; CDR2 reads FQGNSA. Trimming left V 5 bases short and J 6 bases short, with 31 bases between. The CDR3 totals 19 residues. This chain's CDR3 is CASSDQRVPVTQFFHGYTF. DNA of the CDR3: TGTGCCAGCAGCGACCAAAGGGTCCCCGTAACCCAGTTCTTCCATGGCTACACCTTC. Complete variable domain (other parts from reference TRBV7-2 and TRBJ1-2): GAGVSQSPSNKVTEKGKDVELRCDPISGHTALYWYRQSLGQGLEFLIYFQGNSAPDKSGLPSDRFSAERTGGSVSTLTIQRTQQEDSAVYLCASSDQRVPVTQFFHGYTFGSGTRLTVV.

This clonotype was detected only a few times. The rearrangement links TRBV20-1 to TRBJ2-7; 11 bases match TRBD2. The CDR3 covers 13 residues. The trim removed 7 bases at V and 5 bases at J, leaving 7 bases unmatched. Germline loops: CDR1 DFQATT, CDR2 SNEGSKA (reference sequence). CDR3 in DNA: TGCAGTGTAATAGCGGGAGGGCCCCACGAGCAGTACTTC. This sequence encodes CSVIAGGPHEQYF.

This clonotype was counted only a few times. The genes are TRBV7-6 and TRBJ1-5; unclear D gene. The CDR3 has 13 amino acids. The germline gives CDR1 SGHVS, CDR2 FNYEAQ. Trimming shortened V by 3 bases and J by 3 bases, and 6 bases separated the two germline ends. The CDR3 nucleotides are TGTGCCAGCAGCTTTTCAGACAATCAGCCCCAGCATTTT. Its protein product is CASSFSDNQPQHF.

V and J are TRBV7-2 and TRBJ1-6, with D possibly TRBD1 on 5 matching bases. Trimming stripped 2 bases from V and 5 bases from J, with 19 bases between. There are 18 residues in the CDR3. Germline V gene data show CDR1 as SGHTA and CDR2 as FQGNSA. The CDR3 reads CASSLRGGPSGHNSPLHF. CDR3 in DNA: TGTGCCAGCAGCTTAAGAGGCGGCCCGTCGGGGCATAATTCACCCCTCCACTTT.

This chain uses TRBV20-1 with TRBJ2-5; 12 nucleotides match TRBD2. Germline values: CDR1 DFQATT, CDR2 SNEGSKA (reference sequence). J was trimmed by 5 bases and V by 3 bases; bases with no gene match: 4. This CDR3 spans 14 amino acids. CDR3 in amino acids: CSARALAGGETQYF. The CDR3 bases are TGCAGTGCTAGGGCTCTAGCGGGAGGGGAGACCCAGTACTTC.

The J gene is TRBJ2-5, the V gene TRBV4-1; 9 bases are shared with TRBD1. With V trimmed by 6 bases and J by 5 bases, 7 bases remained unmatched. Per germline, CDR1 MGHRA and CDR2 YSYEKL. The CDR3 sequence is 14 residues long. The CDR3 DNA is TGCGCCAGCAGACCACAGGGGGCTGGGGAGACCCAGTACTTC. It encodes CASRPQGAGETQYF.

This clonotype was seen only a few times. V is TRBV4-2 and J is TRBJ2-3; 13 bases match TRBD2. Germline assignment: CDR1 LGHNA and CDR2 YNFKEQ. The CDR3 consists of 16 residues. V trimming: 2 bases; J trimming: 4 bases; junction bases outside the gene matches: 3. This chain's CDR3 is CASSQKLAGGPDTQYF. The CDR3 region has the DNA TGTGCCAGCAGCCAAAAACTAGCGGGAGGGCCAGATACGCAGTATTTT.